These 32 T cell receptor beta chains were sequenced from one sample in a study of cytomegalovirus exposure and HLA in healthy donors. Use of 60 Vbeta and 13 Jbeta primers characterized the PCR. Generated by immunoSEQ multiplex PCR, the TCRdb table keeps only in-frame clones and is missing some. The table records fewer than 200,000 clones, about 83% of them present only once. The sample consisted of PBMCs. The receptors were sampled from a female donor in good health and CMV-seronegative.

The chain couples TRBV7-9 to TRBJ1-4; D not resolved. Trimming stripped 3 bases from V and 7 bases from J, with 12 bases between. CDR1 and CDR2 from the germline V gene are SEHNR and FQNEAQ (reference sequence). CDR3 size: 14 residues. CDR3 coding DNA: TGTGCCAGCAGCTTTCGGAAAGGCGGTGAAAAACTGTTTTTT. It is translated as CASSFRKGGEKLFF. Full variable domain (missing parts from reference TRBV7-9 and TRBJ1-4): DTGVSQNPRHKITKRGQNVTFRCDPISEHNRLYWYRQTLGQGPEFLTYFQNEAQLEKSRLLSDRFSAERPKGSFSTLEIQRTEQGDSAMYLCASSFRKGGEKLFFGSGTQLSVL.

Remarks on this clone: At one of its ends the junction is not consistent with the germline gene, which may arise from a read error. The chain links TRBV7-9 to TRBJ2-7, with TRBD1 identical over 7 bases. CDR1 is SEHNR and CDR2 is FQNEAQ in the germline V gene (reference sequence). The CDR3 covers 13 residues. The CDR3 region has the DNA TGTTCCAGCAGCCACAACAGGGGCTACGAGCAGTACTTC. Amino acids: CSSSHNRGYEQYF.

This sequence joins TRBV28 and TRBJ1-5, with a weak D call TRBD1 (6 bases). Between the trimmed V and J ends, which lost 5 bases and 3 bases, there was a span of 14 bases. CDR1 and CDR2 from the germline V gene are MDHEN and SYDVKM. This CDR3 has 15 amino acids. The CDR3 region is CASSTVDRNNQPQHF. DNA of the CDR3: TGTGCCAGCAGTACGGTGGACAGAAACAATCAGCCCCAGCATTTT.

This rearrangement joins TRBV10-3 to TRBJ1-1; maybe TRBD1 (5 bases). Germline CDR1 ENHRY, CDR2 SYGVKD. Trimming removed 6 bases at V and 1 base at J, with 9 bases between. This CDR3 is 13 amino acids long. CDR3 in amino acids: CAIRGTPNTEAFF. As DNA, the CDR3 is TGTGCCATCAGAGGGACTCCGAACACTGAAGCTTTCTTT.

V and J are TRBV18 and TRBJ1-2; the match to TRBD1 covers 9 bases. The germline gives CDR1 KGHSH, CDR2 LQKENI. V shed 3 bases, J shed 3 bases, and the junction held 14 bases outside the gene matches. The CDR3 runs 18 residues. The CDR3 reads CASSPSGQGLGYYYGYTF. In DNA form, the CDR3 reads TGTGCCAGCTCACCTTCCGGACAGGGGCTGGGGTACTACTATGGCTACACCTTC.

This rearrangement joins TRBV19 to TRBJ1-1, with D perhaps TRBD1 (5 bases). This CDR3 is built from 15 residues. V shed 1 base and J shed 5 bases, with 14 bases lying between them. Germline CDR1 is LNHDA and CDR2 is SQIVND (reference sequence). DNA of the CDR3: TGTGCCAGTAGTATAGTTGGACAAGATGGGACTGAAGCTTTCTTT. Encoded protein: CASSIVGQDGTEAFF. Based on the CDR3 plus reference TRBV19 and TRBJ1-1, the full variable domain is DGGITQSPKYLFRKEGQNVTLSCEQNLNHDAMYWYRQDPGQGLRLIYYSQIVNDFQKGDIAEGYSVSREKKESFPLTVTSAQKNPTAFYLCASSIVGQDGTEAFFGQGTRLTVV.

This rearrangement joins TRBV2 to TRBJ1-4, with TRBD1 matching 7 bases. Germline V CDR1 and CDR2: SNHLY, FYNNEI. Germline trimming cut 8 bases from V and 7 bases from J; bases unmatched to any gene: 10. The CDR3 has 14 residues. CDR3 sequence reads: CASADRERSEKLFF. The CDR3 DNA is TGTGCCAGCGCCGACAGGGAGCGAAGTGAAAAACTGTTTTTT.

The chain couples TRBV5-1 to TRBJ1-5, with TRBD1 identical over 8 bases. The CDR3 is 14 amino acids. Per germline, CDR1 SGHRS and CDR2 YFSETQ. Losses at the gene ends were 6 bases for V and 6 bases for J; bases not matched to a gene: 8. In DNA, the CDR3 is TGCGCCAGCATCGTGACAGGGGAAGGTCAGCCCCAGCATTTT. Translating gives CASIVTGEGQPQHF.

This clone was detected once. The chain is built from TRBV12-5 and TRBJ1-5; 7 nucleotides match TRBD1. CDR3 length equals 18 residues. Germline CDR1 reads LGHNT; CDR2 reads FRNRAP. V shed 1 base and J 0 bases; nucleotides not matched to a gene: 9. The CDR3 DNA reads TGTGCTAGTGGTTTGGAACAACGACAGGGCCATAGCAATCAGCCCCAGCATTTT. Its translation is CASGLEQRQGHSNQPQHF.

In DNA form, the CDR3 reads TGTGCCAGCAGTGACGCGGGAGGTACATCCTACGAGCAGTACTTC. This translates into CASSDAGGTSYEQYF. The chain has TRBV2 and TRBJ2-7, with TRBD2 identical over 8 bases. This CDR3 contains 15 residues. CDR1 and CDR2 (germline): SNHLY, FYNNEI. The ends lost 3 bases at V and 1 base at J; junction bases unmatched: 5.

The CDR3 loop reads CASAYYSNQPQHF. CDR3 bases: TGTGCCAGCGCCTATTACAGCAATCAGCCCCAGCATTTT. The gene calls are TRBV6-5 and TRBJ1-5; D is ambiguous. The V gene's germline CDR1 is MNHEY and CDR2 SVGAGI. This CDR3 has 13 amino acids. Trimming pared 8 bases from V and 1 base from J, leaving 9 bases between.

The V and J genes are TRBV30 and TRBJ2-5; 8 bases fit TRBD1. Matching the DNA end better, TRBJ2-7 makes the J call doubtful. CDR3 length equals 15 residues. Germline loops: CDR1 GTSNPN, CDR2 SVGIG (reference sequence). The CDR3 DNA reads TGTGCCTGGAGTGTAGGGCAGGGGGCTGGCTACGAGCAGTACTTC. Its protein product is CAWSVGQGAGYEQYF.

This chain joins TRBV7-2 and TRBJ2-3, with D maybe TRBD1 (6 bases). Trimming removed 9 bases from V and 5 bases from J, with 21 bases in between. The CDR3 covers 15 residues. Germline V gene sequence: CDR1 SGHTA, CDR2 FQGNSA. CDR3 sequence reads: CASSKQGRSGDTQYF. The CDR3 bases are TGTGCCAGTTCAAAACAGGGCCGGTCGGGAGATACGCAGTATTTT.

The V call is TRBV27, the J call TRBJ2-3, with TRBD2 identical over 8 bases. The CDR3 has 16 residues. With 3 bases clipped from V and 0 bases from J, the junction kept 5 bases outside the gene matches. Per the germline V gene, CDR1 is MNHEY and CDR2 is SMNVEV (reference sequence). The CDR3 DNA sequence: TGTGCCAGCAGTTTCAAGCGGGAGTGGAGCACAGATACGCAGTATTTT. Its translation is CASSFKREWSTDTQYF.

The rearrangement joins TRBV2 to TRBJ1-6, with TRBD1 identical over 8 bases. In germline, CDR1 is SNHLY, CDR2 FYNNEI. CDR3 size: 15 residues. After removal of 4 bases from V and 7 bases from J, the junction contained 6 bases not matched to a gene. The CDR3 DNA reads as TGTGCCAGCAGTGCCCCGACAGGGGAGAATTCACCCCTCCACTTT. This sequence encodes CASSAPTGENSPLHF.

This chain's CDR3 is CASSLGGDGVKQYF. In DNA form, the CDR3 reads TGTGCCAGCAGCTTAGGTGGTGACGGAGTGAAGCAGTACTTC. This chain connects TRBV7-9 to TRBJ2-7, with no clear D. The CDR3 spans 14 residues. V lost 1 base to trimming and J lost 8 bases, with 15 bases between them. The V gene's germline CDR1 is SEHNR and CDR2 FQNEAQ (reference sequence).

The chain carries TRBV9 and TRBJ1-2, with D unresolved. CDR3 length equals 18 residues. The germline CDR1 and CDR2 sequences are SGDLS and YYNGEE. The V gene lost 0 bases and the J gene lost 4 bases, with 22 bases spanning the gap. The CDR3 DNA reads TGTGCCAGCAGCGTAGTGGGGATGGCGGGTGAAGAACCCTATGGCTACACCTTC. It specifies CASSVVGMAGEEPYGYTF.

The chain recombines TRBV28 with TRBJ2-6, with D uncertain. This CDR3 spans 14 amino acids. Trimming cost V 4 bases and J 4 bases, with 8 bases left between them. Germline CDR1 and CDR2: MDHEN and SYDVKM. CDR3 region: CASSYLMGANVLTF. CDR3 nucleotides: TGTGCCAGCAGTTACTTAATGGGGGCCAACGTCCTGACTTTC.

This clone was observed once. The chain uses TRBV18 and TRBJ1-2, with D possibly being TRBD1 (5 bases). The CDR3 totals 15 residues. Germline CDR1 KGHSH, CDR2 LQKENI. The V end was cut by 5 bases, the J end by 6 bases, with 19 bases between. The CDR3 DNA follows: TGTGCCAGCTCAGCCTCCCGGGGGTCGGTAGATGGCTACACCTTC. Residues: CASSASRGSVDGYTF.

The rearrangement uses TRBV9 and TRBJ1-5, with D maybe TRBD1 (5 bases). Germline V gives CDR1 SGDLS, CDR2 YYNGEE. The length of the CDR3 is 14 residues. V was clipped by 3 bases and J by 6 bases, with 13 bases between them. CDR3 bases: TGTGCCAGCAGCGGTGGGGGGGGTGGTCAGCCCCAGCATTTT. This codes for CASSGGGGGQPQHF.

J is TRBJ2-5 and V is TRBV9; D may be TRBD2 (5 bases). CDR1 SGDLS and CDR2 YYNGEE come from the germline V gene. The ends were cut back, 1 base at V and 4 bases at J, with 17 bases in the middle. There are 16 residues in the CDR3. The CDR3 protein is CASSVSPAVDLETQYF. The CDR3 DNA follows: TGTGCCAGCAGCGTATCCCCCGCGGTGGACTTAGAGACCCAGTACTTC.

The chain employs TRBV2 and TRBJ2-7; maybe TRBD2 (6 bases). Germline V lookup: CDR1 SNHLY, CDR2 FYNNEI. This CDR3 contains 12 residues. Deletions cut 8 bases from V and 2 bases from J, with 10 bases between. CDR3 amino acids: CASGGIAYEQYF. The CDR3 DNA is TGTGCCAGCGGGGGGATTGCCTACGAGCAGTACTTC. The whole variable domain, filled in from reference TRBV2 and TRBJ2-7, reads EPEVTQTPSHQVTQMGQEVILRCVPISNHLYFYWYRQILGQKVEFLVSFYNNEISEKSEIFDDQFSVERPDGSNFTLKIRSTKLEDSAMYFCASGGIAYEQYFGPGTRLTVT.

This clone appeared a few times. This chain uses TRBV27 with TRBJ1-2; TRBD1 aligns across 8 bases. CDR1 MNHEY and CDR2 SMNVEV come from the germline V gene (reference sequence). The CDR3 consists of 20 residues. With 7 bases clipped from V and 5 bases from J, the junction kept 27 bases outside the gene matches. DNA for the CDR3: TGTGCCAGCACTGGCGGAGCAGGGACAGGCAAAGATCTAACTGGGTATGGCTACACCTTC. Translation: CASTGGAGTGKDLTGYGYTF.

This chain connects TRBV11-3 to TRBJ2-1, with 9 nucleotides matching TRBD2. Germline CDR1 is SGHNT and CDR2 is YENEEA. The CDR3 extends over 15 amino acids. V gave up 5 bases and J gave up 6 bases; unmatched junction bases: 8. CDR3 sequence: CASSNQRGVSNEQFF. CDR3 sequence (DNA): TGTGCCAGCAGCAATCAGCGGGGGGTTAGCAATGAGCAGTTCTTC. The whole variable domain, remainder taken from reference TRBV11-3 and TRBJ2-1, is EAGVVQSPRYKIIEKKQPVAFWCNPISGHNTLYWYLQNLGQGPELLIRYENEEAVDDSQLPKDRFSAERLKGVDSTLKIQPAELGDSAVYLCASSNQRGVSNEQFFGPGTRLTVL.

This chain joins TRBV11-3 and TRBJ1-1, with D maybe TRBD1 (6 bases). Looked up from germline, CDR1 is SGHNT and CDR2 is YENEEA. The CDR3 covers 15 residues. Deletions cut 5 bases from V and 1 base from J, with 14 bases between. The DNA for the CDR3 is TGTGCCAGCAGCCCCAGGGGAGACCGGAACACTGAAGCTTTCTTT. This encodes CASSPRGDRNTEAFF.

The rearrangement links TRBV19 to TRBJ2-1; TRBD1 aligns across 7 bases. This CDR3 has 15 residues. After removal of 6 bases from V and 1 base from J, the junction contained 6 bases not matched to a gene. Germline V gene lookup returns CDR1 LNHDA and CDR2 SQIVND (reference sequence). CDR3 DNA sequence: TGTGCCAGTAGCCATGACAGGGTTTCCTACAATGAGCAGTTCTTC. Its translation is CASSHDRVSYNEQFF.

The sample holds one count of this clone. This chain uses TRBV7-3 with TRBJ2-7, with TRBD1 as a possible D gene (6 bases). V was trimmed by 5 bases and J by 3 bases, leaving 14 bases between them. This CDR3 has 14 amino acids. CDR1 and CDR2 (germline): SGHTA, FQGTGA. This CDR3 is CASSDPGTNYEQYF. The DNA of the CDR3 is TGTGCCAGCAGCGACCCCGGGACAAACTACGAGCAGTACTTC.

Concerning this clone: Other DNA sequences in the same sample also yield this CDR3. The chain couples TRBV28 to TRBJ2-7; D not certain. Looked up from germline, CDR1 is MDHEN and CDR2 is SYDVKM. The CDR3 contains 11 residues. The V end was cut by 4 bases, the J end by 2 bases, with 3 bases between. The CDR3 is CASSSTYEQYF. CDR3 coding DNA: TGTGCCAGCAGTTCTACCTACGAGCAGTACTTC.

This chain uses TRBV2 with TRBJ2-3; perhaps TRBD2 as D (7 bases). CDR1 is SNHLY, CDR2 FYNNEI, per germline. V was clipped by 6 bases and J by 5 bases, with 21 bases between them. The CDR3 spans 16 residues. The DNA of the CDR3 is TGTGCCAGCAGAGGCGGGGGCCGGAACGTGGGAGATACGCAGTATTTT. It specifies CASRGGGRNVGDTQYF.

The chain carries TRBV28 and TRBJ2-6; D is possibly TRBD1 (6 bases). This CDR3 spans 17 amino acids. Trimming left V 4 bases short and J 0 bases short, with 13 bases between. Germline V gives CDR1 MDHEN, CDR2 SYDVKM. The CDR3 loop is CASSSFGTPSGANVLTF. CDR3 DNA: TGTGCCAGCAGTTCGTTTGGGACACCCTCTGGGGCCAACGTCCTGACTTTC.

This clone was counted a few times. This chain connects TRBV5-6 to TRBJ2-3, with D unclear. CDR1 and CDR2 (germline): SGHDT, YYEEEE. CDR3 length equals 13 residues. V lost 0 bases and J 2 bases, leaving 4 bases between the germline ends. CDR3 DNA: TGTGCCAGCAGCTTGGACTTCACAGATACGCAGTATTTT. Its translation: CASSLDFTDTQYF.

The rearrangement joins TRBV5-1 to TRBJ2-7; 9 bases fit TRBD2. The CDR3 spans 14 residues. Trimming removed 1 base from V and 3 bases from J; junction bases left unmatched: 2. CDR1 and CDR2 from the germline V gene are SGHRS and YFSETQ. The CDR3 DNA reads TGCGCCAGCAGCTTGCTAGCGGGGCACTACGAGCAGTACTTC. Amino acid sequence: CASSLLAGHYEQYF.